A selection of T cell receptor beta chains follows, all from one sample in a study of blood T cell repertoires in COVID-19. The assay was immunoSEQ multiplex PCR, and TCRdb's table has in-frame clones only and misses some. There are around 240,000 clones in the sample; about 80% occur only once, and around 1.8% lies in the top ten. Sequencing was performed on peripheral blood. The receptors stem from a woman aged 80 or older with acute or convalescent COVID-19. CDR3s include the opening cysteine and the closing phenylalanine or tryptophan. The D gene is left open where the match is weak. The size of a clone is reported for some rows only, either as once, few or many, or as a class for expanded clones.

clone size	J gene	D gene	V gene	CDR3 protein	CDR3 DNA
NA	TRBJ2-1	TRBD2	TRBV6-5	CASSSGSKSYNEQFF	TGTGCCAGCAGCAGCGGGAGTAAATCCTACAATGAGCAGTTCTTC
NA	TRBJ2-5	TRBD2	TRBV5-1	CASGEIGTSGQETQYF	TGCGCCAGCGGGGAAATTGGGACTAGCGGACAAGAGACCCAGTACTTC
NA	TRBJ1-4	NA	TRBV6-2/TRBV6-3	CASSYEPNQKNNEKLFF	TGTGCCAGCAGTTACGAACCGAATCAGAAGAATAATGAAAAACTGTTTTTT
few	TRBJ2-1	NA	TRBV5-1	CASSILGNNEQFF	TGCGCCAGCAGCATACTAGGAAACAATGAGCAGTTCTTC
few	TRBJ2-5	TRBD2	TRBV7-9	CASSAGLAGQETQYF	TGTGCCAGCAGCGCTGGACTAGCGGGGCAAGAGACCCAGTACTTC
NA	TRBJ2-1	TRBD1	TRBV6-5	CATKETGGFYNEQFF	TGTGCCACCAAAGAGACAGGGGGCTTCTACAATGAGCAGTTCTTC
few	TRBJ2-5	NA	TRBV7-7	CASSLEGLGRETQYF	TGTGCCAGCAGCTTAGAGGGGTTGGGCCGAGAGACCCAGTACTTC
NA	TRBJ2-3	NA	TRBV6-1	CASSEVGGGPDTQYF	TGTGCCAGCAGTGAAGTGGGTGGGGGCCCAGATACGCAGTATTTT
NA	TRBJ2-2	NA	TRBV7-2	CASTTGVNTGELFF	TGTGCCAGCACTACTGGAGTGAACACCGGGGAGCTGTTTTTT
NA	TRBJ1-2	NA	TRBV2	CASNPNNYGYTF	TGTGCCAGCAATCCAAATAACTATGGCTACACCTTC
NA	TRBJ1-2	NA	TRBV5-6	CASSLVSRGGYTF	TGTGCCAGCAGCTTGGTCTCCAGGGGCGGCTACACCTTC
NA	TRBJ1-2	NA	TRBV19	CASGSVPGYGYTF	TGTGCCAGTGGATCTGTACCGGGCTATGGCTACACCTTC
NA	TRBJ1-1	NA	TRBV28	CASSLRTPRGTEAFF	TGTGCCAGCAGTTTGAGGACACCTCGTGGCACTGAAGCTTTCTTT
NA	TRBJ1-2	NA	TRBV7-2	CASSLDRVSNGYTF	TGTGCCAGCAGCTTAGACAGGGTTTCGAATGGCTACACCTTC
once	TRBJ1-5	TRBD1	TRBV19	CASSRDRAYNQPQHF	TGTGCCAGTAGCCGGGACAGGGCATACAATCAGCCCCAGCATTTT
NA	TRBJ2-3	TRBD2	TRBV6-2/TRBV6-3	CASSYSGLAADTQYF	TGTGCCAGCAGTTACAGTGGACTAGCAGCTGATACGCAGTATTTT
NA	TRBJ2-7	TRBD2	TRBV4-1	CASSQDRTSFRAEQYF	TGCGCCAGCAGCCAAGATCGGACTAGCTTTAGGGCCGAGCAGTACTTC
NA	TRBJ2-5	TRBD2	TRBV6-1	CASSEWGGAETQYF	TGTGCCAGCAGTGAATGGGGGGGAGCGGAGACCCAGTACTTC
NA	TRBJ1-4	NA	TRBV6-5	CASSYTRTEKLFF	TGTGCCAGCAGTTACACACGAACGGAAAAACTGTTTTTT
once	TRBJ2-2	TRBD1	TRBV7-9	CASSLGDRRSAGELFF	TGTGCCAGCAGCCTCGGGGACAGGCGCTCGGCCGGGGAGCTGTTTTTT
NA	TRBJ2-1	NA	TRBV19	CASSLVLGGEYNEQFF	TGTGCCAGTAGTCTTGTATTGGGCGGGGAGTACAATGAGCAGTTCTTC
NA	TRBJ1-4	NA	TRBV5-4	CASSPSGATNEKLFF	TGTGCCAGCAGCCCTTCAGGTGCAACTAATGAAAAACTGTTTTTT
NA	TRBJ2-1	TRBD2	TRBV7-3	CASSHSSGGAPNNEQFF	TGTGCCAGCAGCCACTCTAGCGGGGGGGCCCCAAACAATGAGCAGTTCTTC
NA	TRBJ1-1	NA	TRBV5-5	CASSLVGTEAFF	TGTGCCAGCAGCTTGGTCGGCACTGAAGCTTTCTTT
NA	TRBJ1-5	TRBD1	TRBV4-2	CASSQTGLNQPQHF	TGTGCCAGCAGCCAGACAGGGCTTAATCAGCCCCAGCATTTT
NA	TRBJ1-4	TRBD1	TRBV9	CASSVGDRANEKLFF	TGTGCCAGCAGCGTAGGGGACAGGGCTAATGAAAAACTGTTTTTT
once	TRBJ2-7	TRBD1	TRBV6-2/TRBV6-3	CASSPIRDRDYEQYF	TGTGCCAGCAGTCCAATTCGGGACAGGGACTACGAGCAGTACTTC